These T cell receptor beta chains were read from a single sample in a study of identical twins. TCRdb analysed the 5' RACE reads with MiXCR anew, one entry per CDR3 protein. This sample has 500,000 to 650,000 distinct CDR3 sequences; more than 20% occur once, and the top ten carry approximately 0.52%. Another study also made use of these data, one on yellow fever vaccine responses in identical twins.

Sequenced input: CD4+ T cells sorted from blood. These receptors were taken from a woman younger than 35 in good health. Both conserved end residues are part of each CDR3. Each record gives: CDR3 DNA, CDR3 protein, clone size, D gene, J gene, V gene. The D gene is left open where the match is weak. Clone size is not always given. Where it is, it says once, few, many or a class for expanded clones.

DNA: TGTGCCAGCAGCCAATATGGGACAGGGAAAGGATACGAGCAGTACTTC
CDR3: CASSQYGTGKGYEQYF
size: -
D: TRBD1
J: TRBJ2-7
V: TRBV3-1

DNA: TGTGCCAGCAGCTTAGGGGGCGCGAACACTGAAGCTTTCTTT
CDR3: CASSLGGANTEAFF
size: many
D: TRBD1
J: TRBJ1-1
V: TRBV5-1

DNA: TGTGCCAGCAGTTACAGACAGGGTAAAAGCTATGGTTATGGCTACACCTTC
CDR3: CASSYRQGKSYGYGYTF
size: -
D: TRBD1
J: TRBJ1-2
V: TRBV6-5

DNA: TGTGCCACCAACCGACTAGCGGGAGGGCAAGGGTACAATGAGCAGTTCTTC
CDR3: CATNRLAGGQGYNEQFF
size: few
D: TRBD2
J: TRBJ2-1
V: TRBV19

DNA: TGTGCCAGCAGCTTAGTACCGTCTGAGCAGTTCTTC
CDR3: CASSLVPSEQFF
size: -
D: -
J: TRBJ2-1
V: TRBV7-2

DNA: TGTGCCAGCAGTTTCAGGCGGGGGGGTACAGATACGCAGTATTTT
CDR3: CASSFRRGGTDTQYF
size: few
D: TRBD2
J: TRBJ2-3
V: TRBV27

DNA: TGTGCCAGCAGTGAAGCGGTTGGCGGGGGGGCCGTTGAGCAGTTCTTC
CDR3: CASSEAVGGGAVEQFF
size: few
D: TRBD2
J: TRBJ2-1
V: TRBV6-1

DNA: TGTGCCAGCAGCTTAAAAGTAGCGGGAGGGATCCGATACGAGCAGTACTTC
CDR3: CASSLKVAGGIRYEQYF
size: -
D: TRBD2
J: TRBJ2-7
V: TRBV7-8

DNA: TGCGCCAGCAGCCAGCTACTAGCGGGAGCGGGAAATGAGCAGTTCTTC
CDR3: CASSQLLAGAGNEQFF
size: -
D: TRBD2
J: TRBJ2-1
V: TRBV5-1

DNA: TGTGCCAGCATTCAAGGGGGACAGGGGGGACAAGAGACCCAGTACTTC
CDR3: CASIQGGQGGQETQYF
size: -
D: TRBD1
J: TRBJ2-5
V: TRBV12-3/TRBV12-4

DNA: TGTGCCAGCAGTACCAAGGACAGGGGATACGAGCAGTACTTC
CDR3: CASSTKDRGYEQYF
size: few
D: TRBD1
J: TRBJ2-7
V: TRBV5-6

DNA: TGTACCAGCAGTTTGGGGACTAGCGGGGGATATTACCAAGAGACCCAGTACTTC
CDR3: CTSSLGTSGGYYQETQYF
size: -
D: TRBD2
J: TRBJ2-5
V: TRBV6-4

DNA: TGTGCCATTGGGACAGGGGCTAATTCACCCCTCCACTTT
CDR3: CAIGTGANSPLHF
size: many
D: TRBD1
J: TRBJ1-6
V: TRBV10-3

DNA: TGCAGCGTTCGGGACAGGGCCTACGAGCAGTACTTC
CDR3: CSVRDRAYEQYF
size: few
D: TRBD1
J: TRBJ2-7
V: TRBV29-1

DNA: TGTGCCAGCAGCCGGAAGGGGGGTTGGACAGATACGCAGTATTTT
CDR3: CASSRKGGWTDTQYF
size: -
D: -
J: TRBJ2-3
V: TRBV7-2

DNA: TGTGCCAGTATGGACAGGGGCAAAAACATTCAGTACTTC
CDR3: CASMDRGKNIQYF
size: few
D: TRBD1
J: TRBJ2-4
V: TRBV19

DNA: TGTGCCAGCAGCCAAGGGAGTTTAGAGACCCAGTACTTC
CDR3: CASSQGSLETQYF
size: -
D: -
J: TRBJ2-5
V: TRBV7-9

DNA: TGTGCCAGCAGCTTCGGGTTTGGCGGGGCCTACAATGAGCAGTTCTTC
CDR3: CASSFGFGGAYNEQFF
size: -
D: -
J: TRBJ2-1
V: TRBV7-3

DNA: TGCGCCAGCAGTCATGGGACTAGCGGGAGCGGGGAGCTGTTTTTT
CDR3: CASSHGTSGSGELFF
size: -
D: TRBD2
J: TRBJ2-2
V: TRBV5-1

DNA: TGTGCCAGCAGCCTTAAGACTAGCGGGCGTTACGAGCAGTACTTC
CDR3: CASSLKTSGRYEQYF
size: -
D: TRBD2
J: TRBJ2-7
V: TRBV11-2

DNA: TGTGCCAGCAGCTTAACCGCGACTAGCGGGAACGAGCAGTACTTC
CDR3: CASSLTATSGNEQYF
size: -
D: TRBD2
J: TRBJ2-7
V: TRBV7-3

DNA: TGTGCCAGCAGTTTTCGCCTGAACACAGATACGCAGTATTTT
CDR3: CASSFRLNTDTQYF
size: -
D: -
J: TRBJ2-3
V: TRBV27

DNA: TGTGCCAGCAGTTACCATAGAAATGGGCAGGACGAGCAGTACTTC
CDR3: CASSYHRNGQDEQYF
size: many
D: -
J: TRBJ2-7
V: TRBV6-2/TRBV6-3

DNA: TGCGCCAGCAGCCAAGGGACAGGACTGAAGACTGAAGCTTTCTTT
CDR3: CASSQGTGLKTEAFF
size: -
D: TRBD1
J: TRBJ1-1
V: TRBV4-1

DNA: TGTGCCAGCAGCTTAGACGGGGCATTACGCACCGGGGAGCTGTTTTTT
CDR3: CASSLDGALRTGELFF
size: few
D: -
J: TRBJ2-2
V: TRBV11-2

DNA: TGTGCCAGCAGTCCCGAGGGGGCAGGGAGGGAGACCCAGTACTTC
CDR3: CASSPEGAGRETQYF
size: -
D: -
J: TRBJ2-5
V: TRBV28

DNA: TGCAGCGTTCCAGGGACAGGGTCCTACAATGAGCAGTTCTTC
CDR3: CSVPGTGSYNEQFF
size: few
D: TRBD1
J: TRBJ2-1
V: TRBV29-1

DNA: TGTGCCAGCAGCTTTGCGGACAGGGATGGCTACACCTTC
CDR3: CASSFADRDGYTF
size: few
D: TRBD1
J: TRBJ1-2
V: TRBV7-8

DNA: TGTGCCAGCTCACCACCGGAAGGGGAGCTGTTTTTT
CDR3: CASSPPEGELFF
size: few
D: -
J: TRBJ2-2
V: TRBV18

DNA: TGTGCCAGCTACCCGGACGGATCCACCAACGTCCTGACTTTC
CDR3: CASYPDGSTNVLTF
size: -
D: -
J: TRBJ2-6
V: TRBV2

DNA: TGCGCCAGCAGCCAAGGAGAGTGGCCAGCCCCCTACGAGCAGTACTTC
CDR3: CASSQGEWPAPYEQYF
size: -
D: -
J: TRBJ2-7
V: TRBV4-1

DNA: TGTGCCAGCAGCCTCACCCCCAGCTACACCGGGGAGCTGTTTTTT
CDR3: CASSLTPSYTGELFF
size: -
D: -
J: TRBJ2-2
V: TRBV7-9

DNA: TGTGCCAGCTTCCCTACAGGGCTGGCCTACAATGAGCAGTTCTTC
CDR3: CASFPTGLAYNEQFF
size: -
D: -
J: TRBJ2-1
V: TRBV28

DNA: TGTGCCAGCAGCTTTACGGGGGTCACCACAGATACGCAGTATTTT
CDR3: CASSFTGVTTDTQYF
size: -
D: -
J: TRBJ2-3
V: TRBV7-9

DNA: TGTGCCATCAGTGAGTCGGACAGAAACTACGGCTACACCTTC
CDR3: CAISESDRNYGYTF
size: -
D: -
J: TRBJ1-2
V: TRBV10-3

DNA: TGTGCCAGCAGTCAGCGACAGGGTAGGGTCACAGATACGCAGTATTTT
CDR3: CASSQRQGRVTDTQYF
size: few
D: TRBD1
J: TRBJ2-3
V: TRBV27

DNA: TGCGCCAGCAGCTCGGAAGGGGAGACCCAGTACTTC
CDR3: CASSSEGETQYF
size: -
D: -
J: TRBJ2-5
V: TRBV5-1

DNA: TGTGCCAGCAGCGCGGGTATGGGACAGGTCCAATCGGCCCAGCATTTT
CDR3: CASSAGMGQVQSAQHF
size: -
D: TRBD1
J: TRBJ1-5
V: TRBV5-5

DNA: TGTGCCAGCAGTTCCCCCGGGACTAGCGGGAGGGCCGGGGGCAATGAGCAGTTCTTC
CDR3: CASSSPGTSGRAGGNEQFF
size: -
D: TRBD2
J: TRBJ2-1
V: TRBV28

DNA: TGTGCCAGCAGTGAAGGGGGTTTGTCTTCCAATGAGCAGTTCTTC
CDR3: CASSEGGLSSNEQFF
size: -
D: -
J: TRBJ2-1
V: TRBV6-1

DNA: TGTGCCAGCAGCTTAATCCCGGGTCACACTGAAGCTTTCTTT
CDR3: CASSLIPGHTEAFF
size: -
D: -
J: TRBJ1-1
V: TRBV7-9

DNA: TGCAGTGCTAATTTAGCGGGAACCAAAAACATTCAGTACTTC
CDR3: CSANLAGTKNIQYF
size: few
D: TRBD2
J: TRBJ2-4
V: TRBV20-1

DNA: TGTGCCACCAGTGCTTCAGGGGGAAAACAAGAGACCCAGTACTTC
CDR3: CATSASGGKQETQYF
size: once
D: TRBD1
J: TRBJ2-5
V: TRBV24-1

DNA: TGTGCCAGCTCAAGGCTAGCGGGAGGCTACAATGAGCAGTTCTTC
CDR3: CASSRLAGGYNEQFF
size: many
D: TRBD2
J: TRBJ2-1
V: TRBV12-3/TRBV12-4

DNA: TGTGCCAGCAGCTTGGAACAGCCGGGAGAGACCCAGTACTTC
CDR3: CASSLEQPGETQYF
size: many
D: -
J: TRBJ2-5
V: TRBV5-6

DNA: TGCGCCAGCAGCTTTGGACAGGGAATCTACAATGAGCAGTTCTTC
CDR3: CASSFGQGIYNEQFF
size: few
D: TRBD1
J: TRBJ2-1
V: TRBV5-1

DNA: TGCAGTGCTAGAGATCAGGGGGGGCTGGGCACTGAAGCTTTCTTT
CDR3: CSARDQGGLGTEAFF
size: -
D: TRBD1
J: TRBJ1-1
V: TRBV20-1

DNA: TGCAGTGCTAGTAGGTCTAGCGGGTCCAACAATGAGCAGTTCTTC
CDR3: CSASRSSGSNNEQFF
size: -
D: TRBD2
J: TRBJ2-1
V: TRBV20-1

DNA: TGTGCCAGCAGCTTGAACGACAGGGTCTATGGCTACACCTTC
CDR3: CASSLNDRVYGYTF
size: few
D: TRBD1
J: TRBJ1-2
V: TRBV5-6

DNA: TGTGCCAGCAAATTAAACAGGGCCGGGGAGCTGTTTTTT
CDR3: CASKLNRAGELFF
size: -
D: -
J: TRBJ2-2
V: TRBV12-3/TRBV12-4

DNA: TGTGCCAGCGCGTCCTCCTACGAGCAGTACTTC
CDR3: CASASSYEQYF
size: -
D: -
J: TRBJ2-7
V: TRBV27

DNA: TGCGCCAGCAGCTTGTCCGGCGGGGTAAGCACAGATACGCAGTATTTT
CDR3: CASSLSGGVSTDTQYF
size: many
D: -
J: TRBJ2-3
V: TRBV5-1